The source of this T cell receptor (beta chain) is a study of cytomegalovirus exposure and HLA in healthy donors (TCRdb year 2017). About the study as a whole: An earlier analysis of 587 of the donors reported approximately 270 Gb of sequence data and 120 million or so unique TCR beta sequences from about 200 million T cells. An early release that covered several hundred HLA-typed donors contained around 300 gigabases of sequencing data and about 84 million unique TCR sequences. Of the roughly 400 genotyped donors, approximately 80% were placed in the genetic ancestry cluster associated with self-reported Caucasian donors. The study was designed to test whether signatures of past pathogen exposure could be identified by cataloging public T cell receptors. Using immunosequencing, the study profiled T cell repertoires from 500 to 800 subjects and related those repertoires to cytomegalovirus serostatus. In addition to the first cohort of approximately 670 subjects, a separate validation cohort of 120 different subjects was used. To predict cytomegalovirus infection status, the study brought together high-throughput TCR immunosequencing, statistical association of individual TCRs with disease status, and machine learning. A later analysis re-examined previously published TCR beta repertoires from over 500 donors and added high-resolution HLA genotyping to investigate patterns of TCR occurrence. Rather than using new phenotypic data, the later analysis identified candidate immune exposures from TCR beta sequences and from how often those sequences occurred across donors. An earlier analysis of 587 of the donors used high-throughput TCR beta sequencing to judge whether each TCR beta V gene segment behaved as functional or pseudogenic. Donor age, sex, ethnicity and CMV serostatus were compiled together with the repertoire data. Genome-wide SNP genotypes for about 60% of the roughly 700 donors were used in a later genetic analysis, which treated that subset as a discovery cohort. All discovery cohort repertoires had been generated using a single sequencing platform. Both class I and class II loci were covered by HLA typing, at four-digit resolution. Typing coverage varied by locus: roughly 629-640 donors for A, B, C, DRB1 and DQB1; roughly 510 for DQA1; about 590 for DPA1; more than 450 for DPB1. Because of strong linkage in the cohort, a handful of DR-DQ haplotypes were treated as single units for association and clustering. Among around 400 genotyped donors of the cohort, an average of roughly 240,000 unique TCR beta nucleotide sequences were sequenced per donor, about a sixth of them non-productive. Here is what the overall study found, with its caveats: It was suggested by the authors that the approach could potentially be generalized to other disease states and immunological phenotypes. A later genetic analysis associated a missense DCLRE1C variant with V-gene and J-gene trimming of TCR beta chains, and an independent cohort replicated the association. A later analysis found that HLA-associated TCR beta chains were more clonally expanded and had lower generation probabilities than equally common non-associated chains. The classifier was reported to diagnose cytomegalovirus status with high specificity and sensitivity in both the original and validation cohorts. A few of the identified cytomegalovirus-associated TCR beta chains were confirmed in vitro to be specific for cytomegalovirus antigens. A cluster of highly shared sequence variants was judged likely to represent a technical artifact of the sequencing pipeline. Because HLA typing was unavailable for some donors at each locus, only the typed subset was used in association tests. Several of the top co-occurrence clusters appeared to be linked to parvovirus B19, influenza, CMV and Epstein-Barr virus, according to a later analysis. A further reported finding was that TCR beta sequences accurately predicted the HLA-A and HLA-B alleles for most subjects in the first cohort. In a later genetic analysis, fewer N-insertions in productive TCRs were reported among donors in an Asian-associated ancestry cluster than the roughly 700-donor mean. An earlier analysis of approximately 500 of the donors showed that most TCR beta V segments appeared in productive rearrangements either about 87% or about 30% of the time, which broadly matched IMGT annotations. Only TCR beta chains were sequenced in this cohort, and the absence of alpha or paired-chain data limited detectable features. Strong co-occurrence of HLA alleles, especially DR and DQ, made assigning TCR associations to individual alleles difficult. Correlated functional status among segregating V segments might reflect linkage disequilibrium, but an unknown experimental factor could not be ruled out. The study gave a list of over 150 TCR beta chains associated with cytomegalovirus. Specific HLA alleles were associated with roughly 16,000 TCR beta sequences at a false discovery rate of 0.05 in a later analysis. Approximately 16 rarely observed V segments, including chromosome 9 orphons, were excluded from the earlier analysis of about 600 of the donors because counts were too low. According to a later analysis, most CMV-associated TCR beta chains appeared to be HLA-restricted, and the HLA associations seemed to be driven largely by CMV exposure. Most TCR sequences were observed very rarely across donors, whereas some public TCRs were present in many individuals. The only immune exposure information available for the cohort was CMV serostatus. The presence/absence analyses assumed that sequencing depth was roughly uniform across donors, and that assumption may not be true. A later analysis found that TCR association rates varied across HLA loci, with DRB1 alleles showing the most associated TCRs and HLA-C alleles the fewest.

This clone was seen a few times. Its antigen remains undetermined. Base qualities are not at hand, and no much larger clone is one base apart. Library construction relied on the immunoSEQ multiplex PCR assay. A mixture of 60 forward primers for TCR Vbeta segments and 13 reverse primers for TCR Jbeta segments was used in the multiplex PCR. A multiplex PCR assay on genomic DNA amplified the CDR3 region of rearranged TCR beta genes. On the Illumina HiSeq System, the amplified TCR beta libraries were sequenced as 87-base-pair reads. Per the source publication's procedure: A later analysis counted tens of millions of unique TCR beta chains across the roughly 700 repertoires, and some 11 million of these chains were shared by at least two donors. Raw reads were error-corrected and collapsed into unique sequences by a nearest-neighbor algorithm in which closely related sequences were merged to remove PCR and sequencing errors. Alignment of CDR3 sequences to IMGT reference sequences was used to assign V, D and J gene segments. Each retained sequence needed at least a six-nucleotide match to both a V gene segment and a J gene segment. A rearrangement counted as productive if the CDR3 had no stop codons and remained in frame with V and J, and every other rearrangement counted as non-productive. CDR3 was defined by IMGT convention, running from the second conserved V-encoded cysteine to the conserved J-encoded phenylalanine. Sequences without an unambiguous match to a single V gene segment were excluded from the earlier analysis of several hundred of the donors. An earlier analysis of almost 600 of the donors classified V segments as functional when productive rearrangements were above 56.7% and as segregating when the standard deviation between donors was above 5%. To diagnose cytomegalovirus status from the catalog of TCR beta chain sequences, a statistical classification framework was built. A later analysis assigned V and J genes by comparing TCR nucleotide sequences with IMGT/GENE-DB human TR gene sequences. In a later analysis, CDR3 sequences and most-parsimonious VDJ recombination scenarios were assigned using the TCRdist pipeline. A later analysis defined each TCR beta chain by its CDR3 amino acid sequence plus V-gene family, and excluded reads lacking a unique V-gene family. In a later analysis, 500 to 650 highly shared, low-generation-probability nucleotide sequences were removed to address suspected cross-contamination and a sequencing artifact. In a later analysis, a clonal expansion index for each public chain was calculated from normalized within-repertoire ranks of inferred template counts. In a later analysis, generation probabilities were computed with a VDJ recombination model fitted to out-of-frame rearrangements, and the resulting probabilities were checked against IGoR. Hypergeometric tests were used in a later analysis to score TCR-TCR, TCR-HLA and TCR-CMV co-occurrence, with a repertoire-size bias correction applied to the TCR pairs. In a later analysis, false discovery rates were estimated by permuting HLA or CMV assignments 20 times. In a later analysis, co-occurring TCRs were grouped using DBSCAN, and TCRdist sequence similarity was added for clustering within HLA-allele-positive subsets. Repertoires with fewer than 30,000 or more than 120,000 public chains were left out of co-occurrence clustering, as were a handful of repertoires with anomalous nucleotide sharing. In its TCRdb copy, this immuneACCESS table keeps in-frame sequences only and misses some clones. Where compared with another copy, unresolved V genes explain less than half of these, and the others have no known cause. V and J calls and clone size come straight from that table; D and trimming were deduced from the DNA. The sample table shows around 82,000 clones, and 60% to 85% are seen once. The top ten hold about 5.5% of the sample.

The cohort comprised under 700 healthy bone marrow donors. All cohort members were sampled while nominally healthy, although unrecorded immune exposures were likely present. The donor tested CMV seropositive and was one of the 289 seropositive cohort members. Every donor gave a peripheral blood sample, and the peripheral blood mononuclear cells from that sample were used for TCR beta sequencing. Genomic DNA extraction from the blood cell samples was performed with the Qiagen DNeasy Blood Extraction Kit. Sequencing used PBMCs. The TCR was taken from a male donor in good health and CMV-seropositive.

The CDR3 protein sequence reads: CASSLGQGPYEKLFF. Here is the DNA: TGTGCCAGCAGCTTGGGACAGGGCCCCTATGAAAAACTGTTTTTT. This receptor chain uses TRBV7-2 and TRBJ1-4, with 9 bases aligning to TRBD1. CDR1 and CDR2 are read off the germline V gene as SGHTA and FQGNSA. The CDR3 holds 15 amino acids from the cysteine to the phenylalanine. Of all the DNA, just the CDR3 is kept, 45 bases in frame from base 1. V lost 3 bases and J lost 6 bases, and the count of bases not matched to a germline gene is 5.